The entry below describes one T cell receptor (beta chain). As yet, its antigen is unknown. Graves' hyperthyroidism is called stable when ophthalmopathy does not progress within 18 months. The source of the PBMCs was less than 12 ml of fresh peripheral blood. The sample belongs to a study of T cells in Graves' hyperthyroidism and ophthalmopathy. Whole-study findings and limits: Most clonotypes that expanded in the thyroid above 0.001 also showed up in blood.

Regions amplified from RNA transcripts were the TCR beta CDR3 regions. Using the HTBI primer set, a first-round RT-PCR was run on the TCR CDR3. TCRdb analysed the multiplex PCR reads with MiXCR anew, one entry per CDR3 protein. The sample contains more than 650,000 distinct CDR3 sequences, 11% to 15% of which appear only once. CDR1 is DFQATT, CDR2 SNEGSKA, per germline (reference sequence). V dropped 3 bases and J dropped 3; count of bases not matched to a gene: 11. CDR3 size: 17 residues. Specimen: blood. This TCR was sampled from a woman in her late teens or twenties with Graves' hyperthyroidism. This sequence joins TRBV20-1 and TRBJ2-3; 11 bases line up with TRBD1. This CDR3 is CSARGGAGQGVTDTQYF. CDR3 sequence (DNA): TGCAGTGCTAGGGGTGGCGCGGGACAGGGGGTAACAGATACGCAGTATTTT.